This T cell receptor (beta chain) originates from a study of neoadjuvant nivolumab and ipilimumab in lung cancer. Findings of the study overall: TCR sequencing covered a small number of samples. Only a single major-pathologic-response sample was available for clonality analysis. Higher pretherapy blood TCR richness went with higher resected-tumor richness. Resected tumors had greater TCR richness and clonality than uninvolved lung.

Generated by immunoSEQ multiplex PCR, the TCRdb table keeps only in-frame clones and is missing some. The sample records about 9,000 clones, over 75% being singletons. A remark on this clone: The target antigen is unknown.

The CDR3 is 16 residues long. CDR1 is KGHSH, CDR2 LQKENI, per germline. V was shortened by 3 bases and J by 0 bases, with 12 bases between the two germline ends. The chain is built from TRBV18 and TRBJ1-3, with D unclear. The sample was tumor tissue, taken after neoadjuvant nivolumab, alone or with ipilimumab, at or shortly before surgery. The source of this sequence is an adult with non-small cell lung cancer. The CDR3 nucleotides read TGTGCCAGCTCACCCGTCCAGGCCGACTCTGGAAACACCATATATTTT. Protein sequence: CASSPVQADSGNTIYF.